These 10 T cell receptor beta chains were all obtained from the same sample, sequenced in a study of Ad26.COV2.S vaccination and SARS-CoV-2 variants. Treatment indicated: approximately 18 received Ad26.COV2.S at low or high dose, single or two shots; roughly five received placebo; per-sample allocation not given. Sampling happened 63 days after the first vaccine or placebo injection. The table came from immunoSEQ multiplex PCR; TCRdb's copy has only in-frame clones and leaves some out. The data contain about 680,000 clones, 70% to 90% of them singletons. The sample consisted of peripheral blood, taken in a trial of Ad26.COV2.S vaccine versus placebo. The receptors derive from a person between 18 and 65 years old who received the Ad26.COV2.S COVID-19 vaccine or a placebo.

The chain links TRBV30 to TRBJ1-5; D remains ambiguous. Germline V gene sequence: CDR1 GTSNPN, CDR2 SVGIG (reference sequence). CDR3 length: 17 residues. The V gene lost 3 bases and the J gene lost 3 bases, with 21 bases spanning the gap. The CDR3 spells CAWSATPISRSNQPQHF. The CDR3 region has the DNA TGTGCCTGGAGCGCTACCCCCATAAGCAGGTCCAATCAGCCCCAGCATTTT.

The chain employs TRBV6-1 and TRBJ1-5, with D possibly TRBD1 on 5 matching bases. Trimming cost V 3 bases and J 0 bases, with 9 bases left between them. CDR1 is MNHNS and CDR2 is SASEGT in the germline V gene. The CDR3 loop spans 15 amino acids. This chain's CDR3 is CASSDPGYSNQPQHF. CDR3 in DNA: TGTGCCAGCAGTGACCCAGGGTATAGCAATCAGCCCCAGCATTTT.

This chain uses TRBV30 with TRBJ2-7; TRBD1 agrees at 7 bases. The CDR3 is 12 residues long. Germline CDR1 GTSNPN, CDR2 SVGIG (reference sequence). The ends lost 2 bases at V and 5 bases at J; junction bases unmatched: 3. CDR3: CAWSYTGDEQYF. The CDR3 nucleotides are TGTGCCTGGAGTTATACAGGGGACGAGCAGTACTTC.

This rearrangement joins TRBV12-3 or TRBV12-4 to TRBJ1-1; possible D gene TRBD1, 5 bases. CDR3 size: 12 residues. With 5 bases removed from V and 6 bases from J, the gap between germline ends came to 10 bases. This CDR3 reads CASSIRTPEAFF. CDR3 in DNA: TGTGCCAGCAGTATACGGACACCTGAAGCTTTCTTT.

The gene calls are TRBV27 and TRBJ1-5; D perhaps matches TRBD1 (5 bases). CDR3 length: 15 residues. The germline CDR1 and CDR2 sequences are MNHEY and SMNVEV (reference sequence). Trimming left V 5 bases short and J 1 base short, with 12 bases between. The CDR3 region is CASSRRGDSNQPQHF. CDR3 nucleotides: TGTGCCAGCAGTCGACGTGGGGACAGCAATCAGCCCCAGCATTTT.

About this clone: The same CDR3 is also encoded by other DNA sequences in this sample. The chain couples TRBV7-2 to TRBJ1-1; 7 bases are a match to TRBD1. Losses at the gene ends were 0 bases for V and 0 bases for J; bases not matched to a gene: 1. Germline V gene sequence: CDR1 SGHTA, CDR2 FQGNSA. The CDR3 length is 15 residues. The CDR3: CASSLAGTVNTEAFF. The CDR3 DNA sequence: TGTGCCAGCAGCTTAGCCGGGACAGTGAACACTGAAGCTTTCTTT. Variable domain in full (rest from reference TRBV7-2 and TRBJ1-1): GAGVSQSPSNKVTEKGKDVELRCDPISGHTALYWYRQSLGQGLEFLIYFQGNSAPDKSGLPSDRFSAERTGGSVSTLTIQRTQQEDSAVYLCASSLAGTVNTEAFFGQGTRLTVV.

This clone has a handful of counts. The J gene is TRBJ1-5, the V gene TRBV7-9, with D hard to call. Germline values: CDR1 SEHNR, CDR2 FQNEAQ (reference sequence). This CDR3 region has 12 residues. V lost 1 base to trimming and J lost 6 bases, with 4 bases between them. Here the CDR3 reads CASSLGVQPQHF. Written as DNA, the CDR3 is TGTGCCAGCAGCTTAGGAGTTCAGCCCCAGCATTTT.

The chain has TRBV29-1 and TRBJ1-2; D possibly corresponds to TRBD1 (6 bases). CDR1 and CDR2 (germline): SQVTM, ANQGSEA. V lost 4 bases, J lost 3 bases, and 12 bases lay in between. The CDR3 contains 13 residues. The CDR3 sequence: CSVGAGVDYGYTF. As DNA, the CDR3 is TGCAGCGTTGGTGCAGGGGTGGACTATGGCTACACCTTC.

The V call is TRBV2, the J call TRBJ2-7, with 10 bases identical to TRBD1. V shed 6 bases and J 6 bases; nucleotides not matched to a gene: 5. The CDR3 totals 13 residues. CDR1 is SNHLY, CDR2 FYNNEI, per germline. For the CDR3, the DNA is TGTGCCAGCAGCGGGACAGGGGTTTTCGAGCAGTACTTC. Protein sequence: CASSGTGVFEQYF. The complete variable domain, with remaining parts taken from reference TRBV2 and TRBJ2-7, reads EPEVTQTPSHQVTQMGQEVILRCVPISNHLYFYWYRQILGQKVEFLVSFYNNEISEKSEIFDDQFSVERPDGSNFTLKIRSTKLEDSAMYFCASSGTGVFEQYFGPGTRLTVT.

The chain recombines TRBV7-9 with TRBJ2-2, with TRBD2 identical over 10 bases. Looked up from germline, CDR1 is SEHNR and CDR2 is FQNEAQ (reference sequence). The CDR3 sequence is 16 residues long. The V and J ends lost 5 bases and 2 bases, in that order; junction bases with no gene match: 5. The CDR3 loop reads CASSAGLAANTGELFF. The CDR3 DNA follows: TGTGCCAGCAGCGCAGGACTAGCGGCTAACACCGGGGAGCTGTTTTTT.